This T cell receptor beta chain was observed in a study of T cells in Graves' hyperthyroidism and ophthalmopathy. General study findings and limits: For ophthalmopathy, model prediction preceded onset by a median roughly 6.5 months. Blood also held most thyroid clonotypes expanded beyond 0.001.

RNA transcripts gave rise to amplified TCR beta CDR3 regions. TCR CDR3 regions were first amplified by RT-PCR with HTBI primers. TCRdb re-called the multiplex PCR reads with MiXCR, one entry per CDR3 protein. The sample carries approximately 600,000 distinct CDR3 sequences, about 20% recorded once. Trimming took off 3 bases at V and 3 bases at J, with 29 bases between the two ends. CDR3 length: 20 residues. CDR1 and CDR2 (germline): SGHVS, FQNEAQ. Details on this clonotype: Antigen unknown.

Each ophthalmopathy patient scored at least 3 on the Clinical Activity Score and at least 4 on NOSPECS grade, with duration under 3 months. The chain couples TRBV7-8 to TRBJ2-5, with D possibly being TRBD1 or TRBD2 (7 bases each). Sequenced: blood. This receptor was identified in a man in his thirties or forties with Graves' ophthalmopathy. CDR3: CASSFRQGGIRAGQEETQYF. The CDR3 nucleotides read TGTGCCAGCAGCTTCCGACAGGGTGGTATCAGAGCGGGGCAGGAAGAGACCCAGTACTTC.